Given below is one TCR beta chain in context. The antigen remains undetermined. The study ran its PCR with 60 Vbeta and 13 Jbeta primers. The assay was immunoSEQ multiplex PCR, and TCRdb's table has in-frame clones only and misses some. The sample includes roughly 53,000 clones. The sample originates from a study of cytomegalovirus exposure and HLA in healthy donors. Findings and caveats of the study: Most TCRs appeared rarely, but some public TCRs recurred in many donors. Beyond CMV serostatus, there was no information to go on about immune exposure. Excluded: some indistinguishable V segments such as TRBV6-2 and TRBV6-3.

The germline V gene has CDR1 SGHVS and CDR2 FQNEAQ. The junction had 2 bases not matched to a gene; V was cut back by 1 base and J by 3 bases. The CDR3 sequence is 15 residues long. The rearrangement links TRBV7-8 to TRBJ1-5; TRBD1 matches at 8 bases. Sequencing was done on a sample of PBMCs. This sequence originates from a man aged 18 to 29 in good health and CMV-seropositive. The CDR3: CASSLDRGNNQPQHF. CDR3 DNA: TGTGCCAGCAGCTTAGACAGGGGGAACAATCAGCCCCAGCATTTT. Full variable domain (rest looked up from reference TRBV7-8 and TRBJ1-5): GAGVSQSPRYKVAKRGQDVALRCDPISGHVSLFWYQQALGQGPEFLTYFQNEAQLDKSGLPSDRFFAERPEGSVSTLKIQRTQQEDSAVYLCASSLDRGNNQPQHFGDGTRLSIL.